What follows are 20 T cell receptor beta chains derived from one specimen sequenced in a study of blood T cells in healthy people across ages. A sample-barcoded 5' primer and a J-beta primer mix were used in a second PCR of roughly 7 to 12 cycles. TCRdb redid the calling of the 5' RACE reads with MiXCR, one entry per CDR3 protein. The profile shows around 970,000 distinct CDR3 sequences, roughly 50% of them singletons. What was sequenced was blood. The source is a woman aged 55 to 70 in good health.

This rearrangement joins TRBV7-2 to TRBJ2-6; 9 nucleotides agree with TRBD1. The CDR3 spans 19 residues. CDR1 SGHTA and CDR2 FQGNSA come from the germline V gene. The junction had 9 bases not matched to a gene; V was cut back by 1 base and J by 2 bases. CDR3 sequence (DNA): TGTGCCAGCAGCTTAGGAATGGGACAGGGAGGGACTGGGGCCAACGTCCTGACTTTC. This encodes CASSLGMGQGGTGANVLTF.

The table lists this clonotype with a few counts. V usage is TRBV7-2 and J usage is TRBJ2-3; possible D gene TRBD2, 6 bases. This CDR3 contains 14 residues. CDR1 is SGHTA, CDR2 FQGNSA, per germline. The ends were cut back, 5 bases at V and 5 bases at J, with 14 bases in the middle. The CDR3 reads CASSRGGIVDTQYF. The CDR3, as DNA: TGTGCCAGCAGCCGCGGCGGGATTGTAGATACGCAGTATTTT.

V gene TRBV7-2 combines with J gene TRBJ2-2; D perhaps matches TRBD2 (6 bases). The length of the CDR3 is 15 residues. The germline gives CDR1 SGHTA, CDR2 FQGNSA. Trimming removed 5 bases at V and 4 bases at J, with 14 bases between. The CDR3 is CASSVVLAGTGELFF. In DNA form, the CDR3 reads TGTGCCAGCAGCGTGGTACTAGCCGGCACCGGGGAGCTGTTTTTT. Together with reference TRBV7-2 and TRBJ2-2, the CDR3 gives the full variable domain: GAGVSQSPSNKVTEKGKDVELRCDPISGHTALYWYRQSLGQGLEFLIYFQGNSAPDKSGLPSDRFSAERTGGSVSTLTIQRTQQEDSAVYLCASSVVLAGTGELFFGEGSRLTVL.

This clonotype was seen a single time. As DNA, the CDR3 is TGCAGCGTCCGTGGAGGGACTAGCGGATCCTACGAGCAGTACTTC. Encoded protein: CSVRGGTSGSYEQYF. The gene calls are TRBV29-1 and TRBJ2-7; TRBD2 agrees at 11 bases. After removal of 6 bases from V and 1 base from J, the junction contained 8 bases not matched to a gene. The germline V gene encodes CDR1 SQVTM and CDR2 ANQGSEA. The CDR3 has 15 amino acids.

The V and J genes are TRBV28 and TRBJ2-4; D remains unclear. The V gene lost 6 bases and the J gene lost 0 bases, with 15 bases spanning the gap. CDR3 size: 16 residues. Germline loops: CDR1 MDHEN, CDR2 SYDVKM. The CDR3 DNA reads TGTGCCAGCAGCAGTCCACACAGCAAAGCCAAAAACATTCAGTACTTC. As protein: CASSSPHSKAKNIQYF.

Concerning this clonotype: A much larger clone differs by one base, so this may be a read error. The rearrangement joins TRBV12-3 or TRBV12-4 to TRBJ2-6; no clear D. CDR3 size: 15 residues. Written as DNA, the CDR3 is TGTGCCGGCAGGATGTATAGCTCTGGGGCCAACGTCCTGACTTTC. Translating it yields CAGRMYSSGANVLTF.

The chain uses TRBV7-2 and TRBJ1-2; the match to TRBD1 covers 7 bases. The V gene's germline CDR1 is SGHTA and CDR2 FQGNSA. V trimming: 3 bases; J trimming: 1 base; junction bases outside the gene matches: 8. The CDR3 sequence is 16 residues long. The CDR3: CASSFPGQPFNYGYTF. In nucleotides, the CDR3 is TGTGCCAGCAGCTTCCCGGGACAGCCCTTTAACTATGGCTACACCTTC.

The V gene is TRBV20-1, the J gene TRBJ1-5, with D uncertain. This CDR3 region has 13 residues. The ends were cut back, 2 bases at V and 5 bases at J, with 10 bases in the middle. Per the germline V gene, CDR1 is DFQATT and CDR2 is SNEGSKA (reference sequence). The DNA for the CDR3 is TGCAGTGCTAGACAGGAGGGAGATCAGCCCCAGCATTTT. Protein: CSARQEGDQPQHF.

The chain links TRBV7-9 to TRBJ2-6; 7 nucleotides line up with TRBD1. This CDR3 is built from 15 residues. Germline CDR1 reads SEHNR; CDR2 reads FQNEAQ (reference sequence). V lost 11 bases and J lost 4; bases outside the gene matches: 11. The DNA of the CDR3 is TGTGCCGGAAGACAGGGCGGGTCCGGGGCCAACGTCCTGACTTTC. This codes for CAGRQGGSGANVLTF.

For this clonotype: A read error may be the cause here, since a much bigger clone is one base away. This chain connects TRBV27 to TRBJ2-5; 9 bases agree with TRBD2. The CDR3 has 15 residues. Germline V gene data show CDR1 as MNHEY and CDR2 as SMNVEV (reference sequence). CDR3 loop: CACSGQDSGRSQQYF. For the CDR3, the DNA is TGTGCCTGCAGTGGACAAGATAGCGGGAGAAGCCAGCAGTACTTC.

The chain's CDR3 is CASTPSGRGSYNEQFF. The CDR3 DNA is TGTGCCAGCACTCCCAGCGGGAGGGGAAGTTACAATGAGCAGTTCTTC. The chain joins TRBV27 to TRBJ2-1, with TRBD2 matching 10 bases. Germline V CDR1 and CDR2: MNHEY, SMNVEV (reference sequence). CDR3 length: 16 residues. After removal of 7 bases from V and 4 bases from J, the junction contained 10 bases not matched to a gene.

The chain is built from TRBV28 and TRBJ2-7; 9 nucleotides match TRBD2. The DNA matches TRBJ2-5 better at its end, which makes the J call doubtful. The CDR3 is 15 residues long. Germline lookup yields CDR1 MDHEN and CDR2 SYDVKM. The CDR3 DNA follows: TGTGCCAGCAGTACCCTGGGACTAGCTACCGAGACCCAGTACTTC. Amino acids: CASSTLGLATETQYF.

The rearrangement uses TRBV7-9 and TRBJ2-5, with D possibly TRBD2 on 6 matching bases. CDR3 length equals 15 residues. CDR1 is SEHNR, CDR2 FQNEAQ, per germline (reference sequence). The germline V and J ends were trimmed by 2 bases and 11 bases, with 21 bases remaining between them. The CDR3 DNA reads TGTGCCAGCAGCTTAACTGCGGGACGCTACAATGAGCAGTACTTC. Its translation: CASSLTAGRYNEQYF.

The chain has TRBV6-2 or TRBV6-3 and TRBJ2-7; 7 bases match TRBD1. With the DNA end fitting TRBJ2-1 better, the J assignment may be wrong. Germline lookup yields CDR1 MNHEY and CDR2 SVGEGT. The CDR3 runs 14 residues. The CDR3 nucleotides read TGTGCCAGCAGTAGGCACAGGGGATCCTACGAGCAGTTCTTC. The encoded protein is CASSRHRGSYEQFF.

V gene TRBV18 combines with J gene TRBJ2-4, with 9 bases identical to TRBD2. Unmatched junction bases numbered 15, after V lost 2 bases and J lost 13 bases. The CDR3 spans 16 residues. Germline CDR1 is KGHSH and CDR2 is LQKENI. DNA for the CDR3: TGTGCCAGCTCACCATTGCCTAGCGGGATTCCCTACGGGCAGTACTTC. Translation: CASSPLPSGIPYGQYF.

This clonotype came up a few times. The chain uses TRBV29-1 and TRBJ2-7, with 11 bases that match TRBD2. The CDR3 consists of 15 residues. The ends lost 4 bases at V and 4 bases at J; junction bases unmatched: 9. Per the germline V gene, CDR1 is SQVTM and CDR2 is ANQGSEA. CDR3 in DNA: TGCAGCGTTGGAAAGGGGACTAGCGGACCATACGAGCAGTACTTC. It yields the protein CSVGKGTSGPYEQYF.

The gene calls are TRBV7-9 and TRBJ1-6; a possible D gene is TRBD1 (6 bases). CDR1 and CDR2 (germline): SEHNR, FQNEAQ (reference sequence). Trimming took 7 bases from V and 14 from J, leaving 21 bases between them. The CDR3 contains 14 residues. The CDR3: CASTQVDSQSSLHF. The CDR3 nucleotides read TGTGCCAGCACCCAGGTGGACAGCCAATCTTCCCTCCACTTT.

This clonotype was detected ten times or more. The chain employs TRBV9 and TRBJ2-7, with TRBD2 as a possible D gene (6 bases). Trimming left V 0 bases short and J 4 bases short, with 17 bases between. Germline values: CDR1 SGDLS, CDR2 YYNGEE. This CDR3 spans 16 amino acids. CDR3 in amino acids: CASSVASTGGLYEQYF. In DNA form, the CDR3 reads TGTGCCAGCAGCGTAGCTAGTACAGGAGGGCTTTACGAGCAGTACTTC.

This chain connects TRBV28 to TRBJ2-1, with 14 bases identical to TRBD2. This CDR3 contains 19 residues. Germline V lookup: CDR1 MDHEN, CDR2 SYDVKM. V was clipped by 4 bases and J by 0 bases; unmatched bases: 8. CDR3 sequence: CASSSPGLAGARSYNEQFF. Here the CDR3 DNA reads TGTGCCAGCAGTTCCCCGGGACTAGCGGGAGCACGCTCCTACAATGAGCAGTTCTTC.

V and J are TRBV2 and TRBJ2-6; D is perhaps TRBD1 (5 bases). Germline V gives CDR1 SNHLY, CDR2 FYNNEI. CDR3 size: 13 residues. V lost 6 bases to trimming and J lost 5 bases, with 8 bases between them. The CDR3 nucleotides read TGTGCCAGCAGAGGGGTGCGGGCCAACGTCCTGACTTTC. Amino acid sequence: CASRGVRANVLTF.